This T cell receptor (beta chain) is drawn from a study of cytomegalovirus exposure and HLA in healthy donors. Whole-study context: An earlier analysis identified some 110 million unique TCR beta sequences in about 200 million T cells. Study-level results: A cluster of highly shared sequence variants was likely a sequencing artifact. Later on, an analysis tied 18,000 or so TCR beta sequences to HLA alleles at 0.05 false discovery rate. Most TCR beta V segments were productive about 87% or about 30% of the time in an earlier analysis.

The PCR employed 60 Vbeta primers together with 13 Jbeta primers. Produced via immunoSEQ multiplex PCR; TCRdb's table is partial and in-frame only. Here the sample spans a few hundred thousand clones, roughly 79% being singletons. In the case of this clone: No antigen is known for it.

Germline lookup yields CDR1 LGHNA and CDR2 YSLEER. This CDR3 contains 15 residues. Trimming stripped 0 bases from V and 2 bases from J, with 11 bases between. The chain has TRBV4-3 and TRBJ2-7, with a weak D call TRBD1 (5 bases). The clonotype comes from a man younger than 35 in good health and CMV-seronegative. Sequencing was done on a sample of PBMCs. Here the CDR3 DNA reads TGCGCCAGCAGCCAAGATGTACAGGAGACCTACGAGCAGTACTTC. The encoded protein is CASSQDVQETYEQYF.